The present TCR beta chain was sequenced within a study of cytomegalovirus exposure and HLA in healthy donors. Whole-study findings and limits: Sequencing depth across donors, presence/absence analyses assumed, was roughly uniform.

For this clone: Its antigen is not known.

J was trimmed by 8 bases and V by 4 bases; bases with no gene match: 7. The CDR3 is 14 amino acids. Looked up from germline, CDR1 is MNHEY and CDR2 is SMNVEV (reference sequence). The PCR ran on 60 Vbeta and 13 Jbeta primers. Only in-frame clones appear in the TCRdb table, and some are missing; sequencing was by immunoSEQ multiplex PCR. The sample lists fewer than 200,000 clones, 75% to 90% occurring once. Everyone who donated was a healthy bone marrow donor. The source is a woman between 50 and 59 years old in good health and CMV-seropositive. V is TRBV27 and J is TRBJ1-2; TRBD1 matches at 10 bases. The sequencing sample was made of PBMCs. CDR3 sequence: CASSYGQGDRGYTF. The CDR3 DNA is TGTGCCAGCAGTTACGGACAGGGGGATCGAGGCTACACCTTC.